The subject of this entry is one T cell receptor beta chain. Its antigen is still unknown. Per-nucleotide qualities are absent, and no much larger clonotype sits a single base away. This entry is derived from a study of blood T cell repertoires in COVID-19 (dated by TCRdb to about 2020). In the study overall: Samples from collaborators originated in the United States, Italy and Spain and spanned both the acute and convalescent phases of COVID-19. Nearly every sample came with metadata listing a de-identified subject ID, COVID-19 status, age in years and sex. A freely available public database, intended as a resource for researchers studying the immune response to SARS-CoV-2, is where the repertoires were released. The dataset comprised deeply sampled blood TCRbeta repertoires from subjects exposed to, actively infected with, or recovered from COVID-19. The prospective study material was composed of cDNA or gDNA derived from T cells, B-cell-depleted T cells, or PBMCs. Where available, HLA class I and class II types were taken from metadata supplied by the sample provider and were not determined by assay-based typing. Samples were obtained from the ongoing ImmuneRACE study (first 160 participants) and from about 1,300 subjects provided by 6 global collaborators. Summary of the overall study and its limitations: How much clinical and demographic metadata was included differed by source and by participant, and the metadata was provided uncurated.

TCRbeta CDR3 regions were amplified from genomic DNA by means of the immunoSEQ Assay, a bias-controlled multiplex PCR. Concerning the study's data processing: The number of nucleated cells in each sample was estimated by amplification of reference gene primers within the assay. To quantify the absolute abundance of each unique TCRbeta CDR3 rearrangement, sequence reads were collapsed and filtered. For each sample, productive Simpson clonality was calculated as the square root of Simpson's diversity index over productive rearrangements. The table comes from immuneACCESS by way of TCRdb, which keeps in-frame sequences with V and J called. Part of the clones is missing from these tables; in studies checked, under half for an unresolved V gene and the rest for unknown reasons. D and trimming come from the DNA, and the V and J calls and clone size come from that table. For this sample the table gives fewer than 250,000 clones, of which roughly 90% were detected only once. The leading ten clones occupy 2.5% to 3% of the sample.

According to the germline V gene, CDR1 reads SGHDN and CDR2 reads FVKESK. From the cysteine up to the phenylalanine, the CDR3 has a length of 16 residues. The CDR3 DNA has 48 bases and is translated from base 1. V is pared back by 1 base and J by 1 base, with 10 bases lying between the germline termini. In the prospective study, participants were roughly 18 to 100 years old, resided in 24 geographic areas of the United States, and were enrolled through a virtual design. In the prospective study, participants were assigned to cohorts based on the clinical history participants reported in a screening survey and a study questionnaire. Each participant in the prospective study had whole blood, serum and a nasopharyngeal or oropharyngeal swab collected by mobile phlebotomists. Over an approximately 2-month period, participants in the prospective study had the option of providing additional blood draws and questionnaires. Before DNA extraction, blood samples from the prospective study were shipped at room temperature or frozen.

The sequence derives from a woman aged 25 to 45 with acute COVID-19. Sequenced input: PBMCs or T cells enriched from blood (not recorded which). The sequence is built from TRBV14 and TRBJ2-2; TRBD1 is possibly the D segment (5 matching bases). The CDR3 region: CASSQVRTKNTGELFF. The base sequence is TGTGCCAGCAGCCAAGTCCGGACAAAGAACACCGGGGAGCTGTTTTTT.